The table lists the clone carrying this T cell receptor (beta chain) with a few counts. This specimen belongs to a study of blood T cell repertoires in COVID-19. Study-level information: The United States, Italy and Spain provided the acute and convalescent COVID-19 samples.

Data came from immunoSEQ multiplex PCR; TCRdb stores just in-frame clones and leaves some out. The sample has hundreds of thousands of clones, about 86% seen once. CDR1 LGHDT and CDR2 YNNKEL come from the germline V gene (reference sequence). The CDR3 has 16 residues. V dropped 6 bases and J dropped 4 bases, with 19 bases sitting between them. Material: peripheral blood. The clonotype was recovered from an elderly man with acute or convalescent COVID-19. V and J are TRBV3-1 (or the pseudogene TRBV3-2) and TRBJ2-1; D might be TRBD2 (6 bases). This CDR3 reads CASRATGTFVYNEQFF. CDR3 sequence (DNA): TGTGCCAGCAGAGCCACCGGGACTTTTGTTTACAATGAGCAGTTCTTC.